What follows is one T cell receptor beta chain and its context. Losses at the gene ends were 7 bases for V and 5 bases for J; bases not matched to a gene: 0. From germline, CDR1 is MNHEY and CDR2 SMNVEV (reference sequence). The CDR3 runs 11 residues. The data originate from a study of blood T cell repertoires in COVID-19. On the study more broadly: PBMCs, B-cell-depleted T cells, or T cells provided the cDNA or gDNA that made up the material.

In the source study's methods: Quantification of nucleated cells was approximated via reference gene primer amplification. Data came from immunoSEQ multiplex PCR; TCRdb stores just in-frame clones and leaves some out. That table furnishes V, J and clone size, whereas the DNA furnished D and trimming. The sample carries some 370,000 clones, roughly 90% recorded once. The sample comprised peripheral blood. V and J are TRBV27 and TRBJ2-5; TRBD2 matches at 8 bases. This receptor was obtained from a man in his forties with acute or convalescent COVID-19. CDR3 sequence: CASTGGETQYF. The CDR3 DNA reads TGTGCCAGCACGGGGGGGGAGACCCAGTACTTC.